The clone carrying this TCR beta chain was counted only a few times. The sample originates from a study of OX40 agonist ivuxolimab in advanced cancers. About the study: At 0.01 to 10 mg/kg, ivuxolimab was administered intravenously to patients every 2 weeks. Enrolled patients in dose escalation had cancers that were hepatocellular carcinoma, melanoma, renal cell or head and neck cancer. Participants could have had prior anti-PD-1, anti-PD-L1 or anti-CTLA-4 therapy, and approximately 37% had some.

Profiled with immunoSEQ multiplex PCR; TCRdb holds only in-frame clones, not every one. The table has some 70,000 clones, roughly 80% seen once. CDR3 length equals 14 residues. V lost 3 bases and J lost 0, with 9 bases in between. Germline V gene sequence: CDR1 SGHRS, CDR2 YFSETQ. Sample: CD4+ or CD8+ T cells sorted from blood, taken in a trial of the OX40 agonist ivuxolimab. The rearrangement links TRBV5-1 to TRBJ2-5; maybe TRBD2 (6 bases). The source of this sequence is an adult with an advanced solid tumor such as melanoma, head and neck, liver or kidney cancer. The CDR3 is CASSSGGYQETQYF. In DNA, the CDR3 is TGCGCCAGCAGCTCAGGAGGGTACCAAGAGACCCAGTACTTC.